This passage covers 6 T cell receptor beta chains from one sample sequenced in a study of Tregs in tolerant kidney transplant recipients. Here immunoSEQ multiplex PCR was the method, and the copy in TCRdb shows in-frame clones only, minus some. The top ten clones hold 0.46% of a sample with fewer than 100,000 clones, 90% to 95% of them seen once. The sequencing used CD4+ T cells from blood, collected before the transplant. The receptors derive from a human donor who received a combined kidney and bone marrow transplant.

Concerning this clone: This same CDR3 is encoded by further DNA sequences in the sample. For the CDR3, the DNA is TGTGCCAGCAGCGTCAGCGGGACCTCCTACGAGCAGTACTTC. Amino acid sequence: CASSVSGTSYEQYF. The rearrangement uses TRBV9 and TRBJ2-7; the match to TRBD2 covers 7 bases. With 2 bases clipped from V and 0 bases from J, the junction kept 2 bases outside the gene matches. This CDR3 comprises 14 residues. Germline lookup yields CDR1 SGDLS and CDR2 YYNGEE.

This clone is a singleton in its sample. V is TRBV5-1 and J is TRBJ1-2; possible D gene TRBD1, 5 bases. The V end was cut by 0 bases, the J end by 8 bases, with 17 bases between. Germline V gives CDR1 SGHRS, CDR2 YFSETQ. The CDR3 sequence is 15 residues long. CDR3: CASSLAGGTDEGYTF. For the CDR3, the DNA is TGCGCCAGCAGCTTGGCCGGGGGGACCGATGAGGGCTACACCTTC.

This chain links TRBV11-1 with TRBJ2-1, with 11 bases aligning to TRBD2. Trimming at V came to 4 bases and at J to 4 bases, leaving 3 bases not matched to a gene. This CDR3 is built from 15 residues. Per germline, CDR1 SGHAT and CDR2 FQDESV (reference sequence). The CDR3 loop is CASSSGLAAYNEQFF. The DNA of the CDR3 is TGTGCCAGCAGCTCGGGACTAGCGGCTTACAATGAGCAGTTCTTC.

This clone was counted only a few times. The V gene is TRBV6-5, the J gene TRBJ1-1, with D possibly matching TRBD1 (6 bases). Trimming stripped 2 bases from V and 11 bases from J, with 12 bases between. The CDR3 has 12 amino acids. The V gene's germline CDR1 is MNHEY and CDR2 SVGAGI. CDR3 loop: CASSYQSGAAFF. In nucleotides, the CDR3 is TGTGCCAGCAGTTACCAATCAGGGGCGGCTTTCTTT.

The rearrangement links TRBV7-2 to TRBJ1-2; 8 nucleotides align to TRBD1. V shed 4 bases, J shed 7 bases, and the junction held 8 bases outside the gene matches. CDR3 length: 14 residues. Germline V gene lookup returns CDR1 SGHTA and CDR2 FQGNSA. The DNA for the CDR3 is TGTGCCAGCAGCTCGACCCGGGACAGGACTGGCTACACCTTC. Translated, it gives CASSSTRDRTGYTF.

The gene calls are TRBV5-5 and TRBJ2-7; 12 bases map to TRBD2. The V gene end was trimmed by 6 bases and the J gene end by 1 base; junction bases not matched to a gene: 2. Germline CDR1 SGHKS, CDR2 YYEKEE (reference sequence). The CDR3 is 14 amino acids. The CDR3 region is CASTGLAGSYEQYF. The CDR3, as DNA: TGTGCCAGCACCGGACTAGCGGGGTCCTACGAGCAGTACTTC.